The 17 T cell receptor beta chains presented below share a single source sample, sequenced in a study of naive CD8 T cells in extremely preterm neonates. Extremely preterm deliveries at about 23-28 weeks of gestation provided the preterm samples. General observations from the study: Compared with older groups, preterm CDR3s were shorter, with fewer N additions and less trimming.

These TCRs are of unknown antigen specificity. TCRdb's copy holds only in-frame clones and misses some; the assay was immunoSEQ multiplex PCR. The table shows about 23,000 clones, with 88% occurring only once. Sequencing was carried out using naive CD8+ T cells from cord blood. These TCRs come from a boy who was born preterm.

This clone occurred once. The gene calls are TRBV6-5 and TRBJ2-5, with 10 bases matching TRBD2. The DNA end favors TRBJ2-7, so the J call may be wrong. Germline V gives CDR1 MNHEY, CDR2 SVGAGI. The CDR3 runs 15 residues. CDR3 sequence (DNA): TGTGCCAGCAGTTACCATACTAGCGGGGCTTACGAGCAGTACTTC. Protein sequence: CASSYHTSGAYEQYF.

V is TRBV30 and J is TRBJ2-2; the match to TRBD1 covers 7 bases. CDR3 size: 12 residues. CDR1 is GTSNPN and CDR2 is SVGIG in the germline V gene (reference sequence). V lost 4 bases, J lost 4 bases, and 0 bases stayed unmatched. CDR3 residues: CAWNRGTGELFF. The DNA of the CDR3 is TGTGCCTGGAACAGGGGCACCGGGGAGCTGTTTTTT.

Comment on this clone: The same CDR3 is also encoded by other DNA sequences in this sample. The chain combines TRBV27 with TRBJ2-7; TRBD1 matches 12 bases. The V and J ends lost 5 bases and 4 bases, in that order; junction bases with no gene match: 3. Germline V gene lookup returns CDR1 MNHEY and CDR2 SMNVEV (reference sequence). The CDR3 runs 14 residues. As DNA, the CDR3 is TGTGCCAGCAGTCCGGGACAGGGGGCGTACGAGCAGTACTTC. Protein: CASSPGQGAYEQYF.

The V and J genes are TRBV4-3 and TRBJ2-3; the match to TRBD2 covers 11 bases. The CDR3 has 16 amino acids. In germline, CDR1 is LGHNA, CDR2 YSLEER. Germline trimming cut 1 base from V and 0 bases from J; bases unmatched to any gene: 0. The CDR3 sequence is CASSQGTSGSTDTQYF. CDR3 nucleotides: TGCGCCAGCAGCCAAGGGACTAGCGGGAGCACAGATACGCAGTATTTT.

The gene calls are TRBV7-2 and TRBJ1-2; D is perhaps TRBD1 (5 bases). The CDR3 is 12 amino acids. Trimming pared 5 bases from V and 2 bases from J, leaving 6 bases between. Germline V gives CDR1 SGHTA, CDR2 FQGNSA. The CDR3 DNA follows: TGTGCCAGCAGCCGGGACAACTATGGCTACACCTTC. It encodes CASSRDNYGYTF.

The gene calls are TRBV15 and TRBJ1-4; D might be TRBD1 (5 bases). The germline V gene has CDR1 LNHNV and CDR2 YYDKDF (reference sequence). Trimming removed 3 bases at V and 7 bases at J, with 9 bases between. CDR3 length: 13 residues. The CDR3 nucleotides are TGTGCCACCAGCAGGGGGCGCTTTGAAAAACTGTTTTTT. Its translation is CATSRGRFEKLFF.

The chain is built from TRBV10-1 and TRBJ2-5; D is uncertain. Germline CDR1 reads WNHNN; CDR2 reads SYGVQD (reference sequence). CDR3 size: 15 residues. V was pared by 4 bases and J by 3 bases, with 15 bases between. CDR3 sequence (DNA): TGCGCCAGCAGTGTCGGAACCGGGTCTGAAGAGACCCAGTACTTC. Amino acids: CASSVGTGSEETQYF.

The chain employs TRBV11-2 and TRBJ1-1; the match to TRBD1 covers 11 bases. With 5 bases clipped from V and 4 bases from J, the junction kept 3 bases outside the gene matches. The CDR3 contains 14 residues. Germline assignment: CDR1 SGHAT and CDR2 FQNNGV. CDR3 sequence: CASSLGQGATEAFF. CDR3 bases: TGTGCCAGCAGCCTCGGACAGGGGGCCACTGAAGCTTTCTTT.

The genes are TRBV10-3 and TRBJ1-2, with TRBD1 matching 8 bases. The CDR3 length is 13 residues. Germline V gives CDR1 ENHRY, CDR2 SYGVKD. Germline trimming cut 4 bases from V and 3 bases from J; bases unmatched to any gene: 1. This CDR3 reads CAISGTGYYGYTF. The CDR3 nucleotides are TGTGCCATCAGTGGGACAGGGTACTATGGCTACACCTTC.

This rearrangement joins TRBV4-2 to TRBJ1-5, with TRBD1 matching over 8 bases. Germline-derived CDR1 and CDR2 are LGHNA and YNFKEQ. This CDR3 has 15 amino acids. V shed 0 bases and J 2 bases; nucleotides not matched to a gene: 0. The chain's CDR3 is CASSQDRGRNQPQHF. The CDR3 region has the DNA TGTGCCAGCAGCCAAGACAGGGGGCGCAATCAGCCCCAGCATTTT.

This clone was counted a few times. The J gene is TRBJ2-7, the V gene TRBV4-3, with 10 bases identical to TRBD2. Germline CDR1 and CDR2: LGHNA and YSLEER. The CDR3 loop spans 15 amino acids. J lost 3 bases, V lost 0 bases, and 2 bases had no gene match. The CDR3 DNA reads as TGCGCCAGCAGCCAAGATCGGACTAGCGGCTACGAGCAGTACTTC. Protein sequence: CASSQDRTSGYEQYF.

This chain connects TRBV19 to TRBJ2-5; D not certain. This CDR3 contains 11 residues. Trimming shortened V by 5 bases and J by 3 bases, and 4 bases separated the two germline ends. Germline CDR1 LNHDA, CDR2 SQIVND (reference sequence). The CDR3 DNA sequence: TGTGCCAGTAGTGCCAAAGAGACCCAGTACTTC. Translated, it gives CASSAKETQYF.

Only one count was recorded for this clone. The V and J genes are TRBV6-1 and TRBJ2-7; TRBD1 matches 7 bases. Germline-derived CDR1 and CDR2 are MNHNS and SASEGT. V was pared by 0 bases and J by 4 bases, with 12 bases of the junction left unmatched. This CDR3 has 17 residues. In nucleotides, the CDR3 is TGTGCCAGCAGTGAAGCGCTTCGTCGACGACAGGGTTACGAGCAGTACTTC. It specifies CASSEALRRRQGYEQYF.

As for this clone: The sample has other DNA sequences that encode this CDR3 too. This chain joins TRBV4-1 and TRBJ2-1; D call uncertain. V dropped 3 bases and J dropped 3 bases, with 3 bases sitting between them. This CDR3 has 12 amino acids. Germline V lookup: CDR1 MGHRA, CDR2 YSYEKL. The CDR3 DNA follows: TGCGCCAGCAGCCAGGACTACAATGAGCAGTTCTTC. Protein sequence: CASSQDYNEQFF.

This rearrangement joins TRBV7-3 to TRBJ2-3; 8 bases agree with TRBD2. Trimming removed 2 bases from V and 5 bases from J; junction bases left unmatched: 3. The germline V gene has CDR1 SGHTA and CDR2 FQGTGA. The CDR3 spans 14 residues. The CDR3 reads CASSLAGGRDTQYF. The CDR3 DNA sequence: TGTGCCAGCAGCTTAGCGGGGGGCCGAGATACGCAGTATTTT.

This clone occurred a few times. The rearrangement links TRBV27 to TRBJ2-7; tentatively, D is TRBD1 (6 bases). V dropped 3 bases and J dropped 0 bases, with 9 bases sitting between them. Germline values: CDR1 MNHEY, CDR2 SMNVEV (reference sequence). This CDR3 spans 14 amino acids. The CDR3 DNA is TGTGCCAGCAGTTTCGCGGACAGCTCCTACGAGCAGTACTTC. The encoded protein is CASSFADSSYEQYF.

This clone was seen once. Other DNA sequences in this sample translate to the same CDR3. CDR3 amino acids: CASSVGQSSYEQYF. DNA of the CDR3: TGTGCCAGCAGCGTGGGACAGAGCTCCTACGAGCAGTACTTC. This chain links TRBV9 with TRBJ2-7, with 7 nucleotides matching TRBD1. J lost 0 bases, V lost 2 bases, and 2 bases had no gene match. The CDR3 spans 14 residues. Germline assignment: CDR1 SGDLS and CDR2 YYNGEE.